The 26 T cell receptor beta chains reported below all come from one sample, sequenced in a study of blood T cell repertoires in COVID-19. Assay: immunoSEQ multiplex PCR; the TCRdb copy retains only in-frame clones and omits some. The table lists around 300,000 clones, roughly 91% of them singletons. Sequenced: PBMCs or T cells enriched from blood (not recorded which). These receptors all stem from a woman aged 55-75 years who had recovered from COVID-19.

The J gene is TRBJ1-6, the V gene TRBV18, with D perhaps matching TRBD1 (6 bases). The ends were cut back, 5 bases at V and 3 bases at J, with 11 bases in the middle. The CDR3 sequence is 15 residues long. The germline V gene has CDR1 KGHSH and CDR2 LQKENI. CDR3 sequence (DNA): TGTGCCAGCTCATCGAAGGGACACTATAATTCACCCCTCCACTTT. Protein product: CASSSKGHYNSPLHF.

The sample holds a few counts of this clone. This chain uses TRBV5-1 with TRBJ2-7; possibly TRBD2 for D (5 bases). This CDR3 has 15 residues. V shed 0 bases and J shed 4 bases, with 14 bases lying between them. The V gene's germline CDR1 is SGHRS and CDR2 YFSETQ. CDR3 amino acids: CASSLAGVMGYEQYF. The CDR3 DNA sequence: TGCGCCAGCAGCTTGGCCGGGGTGATGGGTTACGAGCAGTACTTC.

CDR3 nucleotide sequence: TGTGCCATCAGCACAGGGGGCTCGGCCGGGGAGCTGTTTTTT. Translated: CAISTGGSAGELFF. This sequence joins TRBV10-3 and TRBJ2-2; 9 positions agree with TRBD1. The CDR3 covers 14 residues. CDR1 is ENHRY and CDR2 is SYGVKD in the germline V gene. The junction had 5 bases not matched to a gene; V was cut back by 6 bases and J by 6 bases.

This sequence joins TRBV5-4 and TRBJ1-5; TRBD1 matches 8 bases. The CDR3 covers 15 residues. Germline V gene lookup returns CDR1 SGHNT and CDR2 YYREEE (reference sequence). V lost 2 bases, J lost 6 bases, and 7 bases stayed unmatched. The CDR3, as DNA: TGTGCCAGCAGCTTAGGGACAGGCTATAGTCAGCCCCAGCATTTT. Translation: CASSLGTGYSQPQHF.

This clone was picked up one time. The chain carries TRBV6-6 and TRBJ2-1; no firm D call. The ends were cut back, 5 bases at V and 10 bases at J, with 18 bases in the middle. The CDR3 covers 14 residues. Germline CDR1 reads MNHNY; CDR2 reads SVGAGI (reference sequence). CDR3 DNA: TGTGCCAGCAGTCACAATCAACCCGCCAGGGAGCAGTTCTTC. This gives the protein CASSHNQPAREQFF.

This chain uses TRBV2 with TRBJ1-1; 7 positions match TRBD1. Germline trimming cut 5 bases from V and 11 bases from J; bases unmatched to any gene: 14. CDR3 length equals 14 residues. In germline, CDR1 is SNHLY, CDR2 FYNNEI. CDR3 residues: CASSSLNTGAEAFF. CDR3 sequence (DNA): TGTGCCAGCAGTTCTTTAAATACAGGGGCCGAGGCTTTCTTT.

This clone was detected only once. The chain recombines TRBV28 with TRBJ2-3; TRBD2 aligns across 8 bases. Germline trimming cut 6 bases from V and 6 bases from J; bases unmatched to any gene: 8. The CDR3 contains 14 residues. CDR1 is MDHEN and CDR2 is SYDVKM in the germline V gene. CDR3 sequence reads: CASRIAGGGDTQYF. As DNA, the CDR3 is TGTGCCAGCAGAATCGCGGGAGGAGGGGATACGCAGTATTTT.

The chain carries TRBV7-9 and TRBJ2-1; D is possibly TRBD2 (6 bases). Between the trimmed V and J ends, which lost 5 bases and 1 base, there was a span of 15 bases. The germline V gene encodes CDR1 SEHNR and CDR2 FQNEAQ (reference sequence). This CDR3 is 16 amino acids long. This CDR3 reads CASSLAMRGSYNEQFF. CDR3 bases: TGTGCCAGCAGCCTGGCGATGCGGGGATCCTACAATGAGCAGTTCTTC.

V is TRBV6-1 and J is TRBJ1-3; TRBD1 might be the D (6 bases). This CDR3 spans 16 amino acids. Germline assignment: CDR1 MNHNS and CDR2 SASEGT. Trimming pared 1 base from V and 0 bases from J, leaving 10 bases between. The CDR3 DNA is TGTGCCAGCAGTGAAGATTACAGGGTCTCTGGAAACACCATATATTTT. This encodes CASSEDYRVSGNTIYF.

The chain combines TRBV3-1 (or the pseudogene TRBV3-2) with TRBJ1-1, with unresolved D. CDR1 and CDR2 from the germline V gene are LGHDT and YNNKEL (reference sequence). V shed 11 bases and J shed 3 bases, with 22 bases lying between them. The CDR3 extends over 15 amino acids. CDR3 bases: TGTGCCGCTTGCCAATCGGGGAGCCGGGACACTGAAGCTTTCTTT. Its protein is CAACQSGSRDTEAFF.

In this sample, this clone turned up once. This chain links TRBV2 with TRBJ2-7; TRBD1 is a possible D gene (6 bases). V was cut by 7 bases and J by 0 bases, with 16 bases left in between. The V gene's germline CDR1 is SNHLY and CDR2 FYNNEI. There are 15 residues in the CDR3. The CDR3 here is CASTPDRFRSYEQYF. In nucleotides, the CDR3 is TGTGCCAGCACCCCCGACAGGTTCCGCTCCTACGAGCAGTACTTC.

A few counts support this clone. The chain carries TRBV19 and TRBJ2-3; D unresolved. The CDR3 is 14 amino acids. Germline assignment: CDR1 LNHDA and CDR2 SQIVND (reference sequence). V gave up 3 bases and J gave up 2 bases, with 9 bases separating them. The CDR3 reads CASSMSRVTDTQYF. DNA of the CDR3: TGTGCCAGTAGTATGTCACGAGTCACAGATACGCAGTATTTT. Full variable domain (rest looked up from reference TRBV19 and TRBJ2-3): DGGITQSPKYLFRKEGQNVTLSCEQNLNHDAMYWYRQDPGQGLRLIYYSQIVNDFQKGDIAEGYSVSREKKESFPLTVTSAQKNPTAFYLCASSMSRVTDTQYFGPGTRLTVL.

CDR3 amino acids: CASSIAETGGTEAFF. In DNA form, the CDR3 reads TGTGCCAGTAGTATAGCCGAGACAGGGGGGACTGAAGCTTTCTTT. The chain uses TRBV19 and TRBJ1-1; 9 nucleotides align to TRBD1. This CDR3 contains 15 residues. Losses at the gene ends were 1 base for V and 5 bases for J; bases not matched to a gene: 5. Germline CDR1 is LNHDA and CDR2 is SQIVND (reference sequence). Full variable domain (remainder filled in from reference TRBV19 and TRBJ1-1): DGGITQSPKYLFRKEGQNVTLSCEQNLNHDAMYWYRQDPGQGLRLIYYSQIVNDFQKGDIAEGYSVSREKKESFPLTVTSAQKNPTAFYLCASSIAETGGTEAFFGQGTRLTVV.

The J gene is TRBJ1-6, the V gene TRBV2; no reliable D call. Trimming removed 6 bases at V and 7 bases at J, with 10 bases between. The CDR3 has 13 amino acids. The germline V gene has CDR1 SNHLY and CDR2 FYNNEI. The CDR3: CASRGPPNSPLHF. As DNA, the CDR3 is TGTGCCAGCAGGGGCCCCCCGAATTCACCCCTCCACTTT.

The chain joins TRBV24-1 to TRBJ1-2; 7 positions match TRBD1. Losses at the gene ends were 2 bases for V and 7 bases for J; bases not matched to a gene: 9. This CDR3 contains 15 residues. Germline loops: CDR1 KGHDR, CDR2 SFDVKD. The CDR3 protein is CATSDSLQGISGYTF. In DNA, the CDR3 is TGTGCCACCAGTGATTCCTTACAGGGGATCAGTGGCTACACCTTC.

The genes are TRBV6-5 and TRBJ1-5; D ambiguous. V was cut by 8 bases and J by 4 bases, with 12 bases left in between. This CDR3 contains 13 residues. The germline CDR1 and CDR2 sequences are MNHEY and SVGAGI. The chain's CDR3 is CASGERENQPQHF. CDR3 in DNA: TGTGCCAGCGGAGAGAGAGAAAATCAGCCCCAGCATTTT.

The chain's CDR3 is CASSSTSGGFYEQYF. Written as DNA, the CDR3 is TGTGCCAGCAGCTCTACTAGCGGGGGCTTCTACGAGCAGTACTTC. The rearrangement uses TRBV7-2 and TRBJ2-7; 11 nucleotides match TRBD2. The CDR3 totals 15 residues. The V and J ends lost 4 bases and 3 bases, in that order; junction bases with no gene match: 5. In germline, CDR1 is SGHTA, CDR2 FQGNSA.

The rearrangement uses TRBV28 and TRBJ1-2, with D maybe TRBD1 (5 bases). There are 12 residues in the CDR3. CDR1 MDHEN and CDR2 SYDVKM come from the germline V gene. With 3 bases removed from V and 4 bases from J, the gap between germline ends came to 6 bases. CDR3 amino acids: CASSFGAYGYTF. The CDR3, as DNA: TGTGCCAGCAGTTTTGGGGCCTATGGCTACACCTTC.

The chain combines TRBV12-5 with TRBJ1-2; D unresolved. The ends were cut back, 2 bases at V and 7 bases at J, with 5 bases in the middle. This CDR3 region has 11 residues. Looked up from germline, CDR1 is LGHNT and CDR2 is FRNRAP. CDR3 bases: TGTGCTAGTGGTTTGAATCGTGGCTACACCTTC. This codes for CASGLNRGYTF.

The V call is TRBV18, the J call TRBJ2-6, with D possibly being TRBD1 (5 bases). Germline V gives CDR1 KGHSH, CDR2 LQKENI. The V end lost 1 base, the J end lost 0 bases, and 13 bases lay between the germline ends. The CDR3 length is 18 residues. For the CDR3, the DNA is TGTGCCAGCTCACCACTTCAGGGCCGCGACTCTGGGGCCAACGTCCTGACTTTC. It is translated as CASSPLQGRDSGANVLTF.

This chain uses TRBV28 with TRBJ2-5; 8 positions match TRBD1. CDR3 length: 14 amino acids. Germline CDR1 and CDR2: MDHEN and SYDVKM. With 6 bases clipped from V and 7 bases from J, the junction kept 10 bases outside the gene matches. CDR3 region: CASSPPGGAGTQYF. The CDR3 nucleotides are TGTGCCAGCAGCCCACCAGGGGGCGCGGGGACCCAGTACTTC. The variable domain in full, with the rest retrieved from reference TRBV28 and TRBJ2-5, is DVKVTQSSRYLVKRTGEKVFLECVQDMDHENMFWYRQDPGLGLRLIYFSYDVKMKEKGDIPEGYSVSREKKERFSLILESASTNQTSMYLCASSPPGGAGTQYFGPGTRLLVL.

The chain has TRBV7-6 and TRBJ2-7; 7 bases map to TRBD1. The CDR3 is 14 residues long. Germline CDR1 SGHVS, CDR2 FNYEAQ. V lost 3 bases, J lost 0 bases, and 2 bases stayed unmatched. The CDR3 sequence: CASSLGDSSYEQYF. The CDR3 DNA sequence: TGTGCCAGCAGCTTGGGGGACAGCTCCTACGAGCAGTACTTC.

J is TRBJ1-5 and V is TRBV5-1; D call uncertain. In germline, CDR1 is SGHRS, CDR2 YFSETQ. The CDR3 covers 16 residues. Between the trimmed V and J ends, which lost 0 bases and 1 base, there was a span of 11 bases. The CDR3 region has the DNA TGCGCCAGCAGCTTGGGCCCGACGGGGAGCAATCAGCCCCAGCATTTT. It encodes CASSLGPTGSNQPQHF.

The chain employs TRBV5-8 and TRBJ1-2; 9 bases line up with TRBD1. Germline V lookup: CDR1 SGHTS, CDR2 YDEGEE. This CDR3 is 14 amino acids long. With 4 bases clipped from V and 7 bases from J, the junction kept 8 bases outside the gene matches. The CDR3 reads CASSPTQGALGYTF. The CDR3 DNA reads TGTGCCAGCAGCCCAACACAGGGGGCGCTTGGCTACACCTTC.

Here the CDR3 reads CASSVGAGGSSYNEQFF. In nucleotides, the CDR3 is TGTGCCAGCAGCGTAGGTGCAGGGGGGAGCTCCTACAATGAGCAGTTCTTC. The chain has TRBV9 and TRBJ2-1; a possible D gene is TRBD1 (7 bases). Trimming removed 0 bases from V and 0 bases from J, with 13 bases in between. Per germline, CDR1 SGDLS and CDR2 YYNGEE. This CDR3 contains 17 residues.

The genes are TRBV4-2 and TRBJ2-7; TRBD1 is a possible D gene (6 bases). Trimming cost V 4 bases and J 2 bases, with 12 bases left between them. The CDR3 covers 14 residues. From germline, CDR1 is LGHNA and CDR2 YNFKEQ. CDR3 in amino acids: CASSLEGTPYEQYF. CDR3 DNA: TGTGCCAGCAGCCTTGAGGGGACACCCTACGAGCAGTACTTC.